This note documents a single TCR beta chain sequence. Method: immunoSEQ multiplex PCR; TCRdb's copy keeps in-frame clones and lacks some. Seen here are more than 95,000 clones, approximately 86% observed once, and the top ten hold over 8.5%. The source of the sample is a study of T cell responses to AZD1222 COVID-19 vaccine. From germline, CDR1 is SGHAT and CDR2 FQNNGV. The CDR3 sequence is 12 residues long. Deletions cut 0 bases from V and 5 bases from J, with 3 bases between. The chain carries TRBV11-2 and TRBJ2-3, with D unclear. The sample was peripheral blood, taken on day 0 of AZD1222 vaccination. The clonotype comes from an adult in good health. The CDR3 sequence: CASSLEVDTQYF. As DNA, the CDR3 is TGTGCCAGCAGCTTAGAGGTAGATACGCAGTATTTT.